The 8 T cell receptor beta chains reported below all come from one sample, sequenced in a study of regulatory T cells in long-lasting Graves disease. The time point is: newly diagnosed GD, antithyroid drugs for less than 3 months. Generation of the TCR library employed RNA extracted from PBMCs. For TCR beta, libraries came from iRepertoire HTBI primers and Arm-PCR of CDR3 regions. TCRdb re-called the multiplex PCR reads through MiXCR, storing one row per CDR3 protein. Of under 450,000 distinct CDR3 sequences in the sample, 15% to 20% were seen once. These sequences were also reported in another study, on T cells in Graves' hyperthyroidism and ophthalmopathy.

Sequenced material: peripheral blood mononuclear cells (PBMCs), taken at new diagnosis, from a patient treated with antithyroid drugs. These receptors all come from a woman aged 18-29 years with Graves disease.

The CDR3 nucleotides read TGCAGTGCTATACCCGGGGGAGATACGCAGTATTTT. Translated: CSAIPGGDTQYF. The chain carries TRBV20-1 and TRBJ2-3; the D gene is possibly TRBD2 (6 bases). Germline CDR1 reads DFQATT; CDR2 reads SNEGSKA (reference sequence). Trimming left V 4 bases short and J 5 bases short, with 10 bases between. The CDR3 is 12 residues long.

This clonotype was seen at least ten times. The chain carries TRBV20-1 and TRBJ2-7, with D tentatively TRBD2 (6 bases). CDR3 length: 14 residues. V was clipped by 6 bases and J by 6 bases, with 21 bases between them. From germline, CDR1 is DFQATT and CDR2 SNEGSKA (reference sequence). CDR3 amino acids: CSAPRLDDYREQYF. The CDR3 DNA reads TGCAGTGCCCCAAGACTAGACGATTACCGCGAGCAGTACTTC.

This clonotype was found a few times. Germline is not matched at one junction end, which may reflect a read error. The CDR3 sequence is CASSYSGRVSEAFF. CDR3 in DNA: TGTGCCAGCAGTTACTCTGGACGAGTCTCTGAGGCTTTCTTT. The chain employs TRBV6-5 and TRBJ1-1; D is uncertain. CDR3 size: 14 residues. Germline V gene lookup returns CDR1 MNHEY and CDR2 SVGAGI.

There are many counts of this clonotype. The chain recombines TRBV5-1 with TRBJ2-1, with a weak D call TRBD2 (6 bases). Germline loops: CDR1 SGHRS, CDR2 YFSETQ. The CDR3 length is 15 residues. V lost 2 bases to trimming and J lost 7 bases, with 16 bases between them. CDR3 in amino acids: CASSLNTGLINEQFF. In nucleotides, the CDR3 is TGCGCCAGCAGCTTAAACACGGGACTTATAAATGAGCAGTTCTTC. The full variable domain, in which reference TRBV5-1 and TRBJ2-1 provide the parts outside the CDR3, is KAGVTQTPRYLIKTRGQQVTLSCSPISGHRSVSWYQQTPGQGLQFLFEYFSETQRNKGNFPGRFSGRQFSNSRSEMNVSTLELGDSALYLCASSLNTGLINEQFFGPGTRLTVL.

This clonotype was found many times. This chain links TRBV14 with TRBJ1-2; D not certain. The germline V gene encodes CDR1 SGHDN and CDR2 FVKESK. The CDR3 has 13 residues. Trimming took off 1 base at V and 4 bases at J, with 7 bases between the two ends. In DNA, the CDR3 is TGTGCCAGCAGCCAAGTGCGGACCTATGGCTACACCTTC. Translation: CASSQVRTYGYTF.

DNA of the CDR3: TGTGCCAGCAGTTACTCGGTTCCCGGGACAGATTATTCACCCCTCCACTTT. Residues: CASSYSVPGTDYSPLHF. The rearrangement joins TRBV6-5 to TRBJ1-6; 7 nucleotides match TRBD1. With V trimmed by 0 bases and J by 8 bases, 10 bases remained unmatched. The germline gives CDR1 MNHEY, CDR2 SVGAGI. The CDR3 runs 17 residues.

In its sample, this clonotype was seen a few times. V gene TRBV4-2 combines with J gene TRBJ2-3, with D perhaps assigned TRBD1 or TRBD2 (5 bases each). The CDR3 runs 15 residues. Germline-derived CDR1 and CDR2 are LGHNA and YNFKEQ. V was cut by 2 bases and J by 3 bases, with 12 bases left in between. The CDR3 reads CASSQLRGETDTQYF. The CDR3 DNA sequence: TGTGCCAGCAGCCAACTCAGAGGGGAAACAGATACGCAGTATTTT.

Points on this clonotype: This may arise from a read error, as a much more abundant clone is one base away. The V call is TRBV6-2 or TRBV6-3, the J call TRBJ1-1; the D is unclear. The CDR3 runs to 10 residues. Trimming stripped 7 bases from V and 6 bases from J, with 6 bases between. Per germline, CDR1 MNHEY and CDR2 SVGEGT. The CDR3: CASTHAEAFF. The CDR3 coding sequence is TGTGCCAGCACTCACGCTGAAGCTTTCTTT.